This entry lists 5 T cell receptor beta chains sequenced from one sample in a study of cytomegalovirus exposure and HLA in healthy donors. In the PCR, 60 Vbeta and 13 Jbeta primers were used. Measured with immunoSEQ multiplex PCR; TCRdb has only the in-frame clones, and not every one. There are just under 80,000 clones in the sample; around 78% occur only once, and 3.5% to 4.5% lies in the top ten. Sample: PBMCs. The receptors originated from a man in his forties in good health and CMV-seronegative.

This clone has more than one count but fewer than ten. V and J are TRBV4-2 and TRBJ2-2; TRBD2 is a possible D gene (6 bases). Germline CDR1 reads LGHNA; CDR2 reads YNFKEQ. V was shortened by 3 bases and J by 5 bases, with 10 bases between the two germline ends. The CDR3 is 14 residues long. CDR3 region: CASSQGLPTGELFF. CDR3 nucleotides: TGTGCCAGCAGCCAGGGACTGCCTACCGGGGAGCTGTTTTTT.

The chain joins TRBV27 to TRBJ2-1; 9 bases agree with TRBD2. Germline V gene lookup returns CDR1 MNHEY and CDR2 SMNVEV (reference sequence). The V segment lost 0 bases and the J segment 0 bases; nucleotides outside the gene matches: 12. The CDR3 is 20 residues long. CDR3 amino acids: CASSLSRIASGTSSYNEQFF. The CDR3 DNA reads TGTGCCAGCAGTTTATCGAGGATAGCTAGCGGGACTAGCTCCTACAATGAGCAGTTCTTC.

The chain carries TRBV28 and TRBJ2-2, with 7 bases fitting TRBD1. Germline V gene sequence: CDR1 MDHEN, CDR2 SYDVKM. The trim removed 7 bases at V and 7 bases at J, leaving 12 bases unmatched. CDR3 length: 15 residues. In DNA, the CDR3 is TGTGCCAGCACCTTACGCAGGGGGAGAAACGGGGAGCTGTTTTTT. It codes for CASTLRRGRNGELFF.

The chain couples TRBV7-8 to TRBJ2-1, with D possibly being TRBD1 (5 bases). Germline CDR1 is SGHVS and CDR2 is FQNEAQ. The CDR3 covers 16 residues. Trimming cost V 2 bases and J 7 bases, with 18 bases left between them. CDR3 in DNA: TGTGCCAGCAGCTTAAATCTGCAGGGTGATCGGAATGAGCAGTTCTTC. This encodes CASSLNLQGDRNEQFF. Supplemented by reference TRBV7-8 and TRBJ2-1, the full variable domain reads GAGVSQSPRYKVAKRGQDVALRCDPISGHVSLFWYQQALGQGPEFLTYFQNEAQLDKSGLPSDRFFAERPEGSVSTLKIQRTQQEDSAVYLCASSLNLQGDRNEQFFGPGTRLTVL.

The chain couples TRBV4-3 to TRBJ2-1; D remains ambiguous. V was shortened by 2 bases and J by 7 bases, with 12 bases between the two germline ends. Per germline, CDR1 LGHNA and CDR2 YSLEER. This CDR3 comprises 14 residues. The CDR3 is CASSQREWANEQFF. The CDR3 DNA is TGCGCCAGCAGCCAAAGAGAGTGGGCTAATGAGCAGTTCTTC.